This T cell receptor (beta chain) was retrieved from a study of T cell repertoires in cytomegalovirus infection. At the level of the study: An indication of both CMV infection and matching HLA type came from public TCR beta signatures.

With regard to this clonotype: The target antigen is unknown. Sequence at one end of the junction differs from germline and may be a read error.

Study results and limitations: There were HLA-C-restricted CMV-specific TCR beta clonotypes dominating the ex vivo response.

TCRdb recomputed calls from the reads with MiXCR, one row per CDR3 protein. The sample has 100,000 to 150,000 distinct CDR3 sequences, roughly a third seen once. The source of this sequence is a human donor in good health (CMV status not recorded). Some clones in this sample may be carry-over from other donors' samples. The sequencing here drew on CD8+ T cells from cultured PBMCs, taken from culture after CMV antigen stimulation.

The CDR3: CATSRQGATDTQYF. Written as DNA, the CDR3 is TGTGCCACGAGCAGACAGGGGGCAACAGATACGCAGTATTTT. The chain combines TRBV15 with TRBJ2-3; 10 bases are shared with TRBD1. The length of the CDR3 is 14 residues. The germline V gene has CDR1 LNHNV and CDR2 YYDKDF (reference sequence). Together with reference TRBV15 and TRBJ2-3, the CDR3 gives the full variable domain: DAMVIQNPRYQVTQFGKPVTLSCSQTLNHNVMYWYQQKSSQAPKLLFHYYDKDFNNEADTPDNFQSRRPNTSFCFLDIRSPGLGDTAMYLCATSRQGATDTQYFGPGTRLTVL.